One sample yielded the 30 T cell receptor beta chains listed below, sequenced in a study of PD-L1 blockade in urothelial cancer. The data were produced by immunoSEQ multiplex PCR, yet TCRdb's version contains in-frame clones alone and is incomplete. The sample includes approximately 51,000 clones, around 84% of them seen just once. This sample's time point: pretreatment peripheral blood. Sequenced here: PBMCs, sampled around atezolizumab (anti-PD-L1) treatment. Receptors originate from a man in his 60s with urothelial cancer.

CDR3 sequence reads: CASSFLWDSKNIQYF. The CDR3 nucleotides are TGTGCCAGCAGCTTCCTTTGGGACAGCAAAAACATTCAGTACTTC. This sequence joins TRBV5-6 and TRBJ2-4; 7 bases match TRBD1. The CDR3 loop spans 15 amino acids. V was pared by 2 bases and J by 3 bases, with 5 bases of the junction left unmatched. CDR1 SGHDT and CDR2 YYEEEE come from the germline V gene. Looking up the rest from reference TRBV5-6 and TRBJ2-4 gives the full variable domain: DAGVTQSPTHLIKTRGQQVTLRCSPKSGHDTVSWYQQALGQGPQFIFQYYEEEERQRGNFPDRFSGHQFPNYSSELNVNALLLGDSALYLCASSFLWDSKNIQYFGAGTRLSVL.

The rearrangement joins TRBV6-5 to TRBJ1-2; weak D call: TRBD1 (6 bases). Deletions cut 2 bases from V and 4 bases from J, with 11 bases between. Germline V gene data show CDR1 as MNHEY and CDR2 as SVGAGI. The CDR3 runs 14 residues. Here the CDR3 DNA reads TGTGCCAGCAGTTACGGGGGCGCGGGCTATGGCTACACCTTC. This gives the protein CASSYGGAGYGYTF.

V is TRBV29-1 and J is TRBJ2-1; a possible D gene is TRBD1 (5 bases). The germline gives CDR1 SQVTM, CDR2 ANQGSEA. Trimming took 4 bases from V and 0 from J, leaving 10 bases between them. This CDR3 has 14 amino acids. CDR3 amino acids: CSVVVRGSYNEQFF. Written as DNA, the CDR3 is TGCAGCGTTGTTGTAAGGGGCTCCTACAATGAGCAGTTCTTC.

The rearrangement joins TRBV6-5 to TRBJ1-3; possible D gene TRBD1, 5 bases. CDR1 is MNHEY, CDR2 SVGAGI, per germline. This CDR3 region has 15 residues. Trimming took 6 bases from V and 0 from J, leaving 12 bases between them. CDR3 region: CASRRDGISGNTIYF. CDR3 DNA sequence: TGTGCCAGCAGGCGGGACGGAATCTCTGGAAACACCATATATTTT.

This clone was observed a single time. The genes are TRBV11-2 and TRBJ2-7; D possibly corresponds to TRBD2 (5 bases). The CDR3 is made up of 13 amino acids. The germline CDR1 and CDR2 sequences are SGHAT and FQNNGV. Trimming took off 4 bases at V and 3 bases at J, with 10 bases between the two ends. The CDR3 DNA follows: TGTGCCAGCAGCTCCGTTCGGGGCTACGAGCAGTACTTC. It yields the protein CASSSVRGYEQYF.

This clone was counted a single time. The chain uses TRBV14 and TRBJ2-2, with D unclear. Trimming took 0 bases from V and 6 from J, leaving 8 bases between them. The CDR3 contains 14 residues. CDR1 and CDR2 from the germline V gene are SGHDN and FVKESK. The CDR3 loop is CASSQEYVPGELFF. The CDR3, as DNA: TGTGCCAGCAGCCAAGAATATGTCCCCGGGGAGCTGTTTTTT.

DNA of the CDR3: TGTGCCAGCAGGATCGAACGACTAGCGGCTTACAATGAGCAGTTCTTC. Protein: CASRIERLAAYNEQFF. The rearrangement links TRBV11-2 to TRBJ2-1; the match to TRBD2 covers 9 bases. CDR3 length: 16 amino acids. Per germline, CDR1 SGHAT and CDR2 FQNNGV. V shed 6 bases, J shed 4 bases, and the junction held 10 bases outside the gene matches.

This clone showed up just once. This chain links TRBV5-4 with TRBJ2-5; 12 bases align to TRBD2. CDR3 size: 16 residues. V shed 1 base, J shed 4 bases, and the junction held 5 bases outside the gene matches. CDR1 is SGHNT, CDR2 YYREEE, per germline (reference sequence). The CDR3 DNA follows: TGTGCCAGCAGCTTGAGGCTAGCGGGGGGGGGAGAGACCCAGTACTTC. Protein: CASSLRLAGGGETQYF. The variable domain in full, completed from reference TRBV5-4 and TRBJ2-5, reads ETGVTQSPTHLIKTRGQQVTLRCSSQSGHNTVSWYQQALGQGPQFIFQYYREEENGRGNFPPRFSGLQFPNYSSELNVNALELDDSALYLCASSLRLAGGGETQYFGPGTRLLVL.

The chain recombines TRBV5-6 with TRBJ1-2; TRBD1 matches at 11 bases. The CDR3 runs to 13 residues. Germline V CDR1 and CDR2: SGHDT, YYEEEE. The V and J ends lost 4 bases and 8 bases, in that order; junction bases with no gene match: 4. CDR3 sequence: CASSKGQGGGYTF. As DNA, the CDR3 is TGTGCCAGCAGCAAGGGACAGGGGGGCGGCTACACCTTC.

This clone was seen a single time. The J gene is TRBJ2-7, the V gene TRBV5-1; 7 bases fit TRBD2. Germline CDR1 SGHRS, CDR2 YFSETQ. The CDR3 runs to 14 residues. The ends lost 4 bases at V and 3 bases at J; junction bases unmatched: 7. The CDR3 loop is CASSLLGEGYEQYF. CDR3 DNA: TGCGCCAGCAGCCTTCTCGGGGAGGGCTACGAGCAGTACTTC.

The J gene is TRBJ1-2, the V gene TRBV6-6; D may be TRBD1 (5 bases). The CDR3 contains 14 residues. Trimming cost V 6 bases and J 7 bases, with 18 bases left between them. The germline V gene encodes CDR1 MNHNY and CDR2 SVGAGI (reference sequence). The DNA of the CDR3 is TGTGCCAGCAGCCAAGTGACAGTTTCTAGTGGCTACACCTTC. It is translated as CASSQVTVSSGYTF.

The genes are TRBV6-1 and TRBJ1-2; TRBD1 matches at 9 bases. The CDR3 has 17 residues. Germline CDR1 MNHNS, CDR2 SASEGT. V was pared by 2 bases and J by 4 bases, with 11 bases of the junction left unmatched. CDR3 in amino acids: CASSEHPGGQGGYGYTF. The CDR3 nucleotides are TGTGCCAGCAGTGAACACCCTGGGGGACAGGGTGGCTATGGCTACACCTTC.

This clone has more than one count but fewer than ten. The chain uses TRBV6-5 and TRBJ2-2; 8 bases agree with TRBD1. CDR1 MNHEY and CDR2 SVGAGI come from the germline V gene. Trimming at V came to 4 bases and at J to 5 bases, leaving 9 bases not matched to a gene. The CDR3 runs to 16 residues. CDR3 sequence (DNA): TGTGCCAGCAGTTCCACAGGGGGGCGTCGGACCGGGGAGCTGTTTTTT. The encoded protein is CASSSTGGRRTGELFF.

This sequence joins TRBV7-2 and TRBJ2-7; 7 positions agree with TRBD1. The V gene end was trimmed by 1 base and the J gene end by 1 base; junction bases not matched to a gene: 4. Germline CDR1 SGHTA, CDR2 FQGNSA. The CDR3 covers 15 residues. As DNA, the CDR3 is TGTGCCAGCAGCTTAGGAGCAGGGGGATCCTACGAGCAGTACTTC. Translating it yields CASSLGAGGSYEQYF. Complete variable domain (other parts from reference TRBV7-2 and TRBJ2-7): GAGVSQSPSNKVTEKGKDVELRCDPISGHTALYWYRQSLGQGLEFLIYFQGNSAPDKSGLPSDRFSAERTGGSVSTLTIQRTQQEDSAVYLCASSLGAGGSYEQYFGPGTRLTVT.

V usage is TRBV5-4 and J usage is TRBJ2-3; D is uncertain. V lost 3 bases and J lost 0, with 11 bases in between. In germline, CDR1 is SGHNT, CDR2 YYREEE (reference sequence). This CDR3 comprises 15 residues. The CDR3: CASSYTMPSTDTQYF. As DNA, the CDR3 is TGTGCCAGCAGCTATACAATGCCTAGCACAGATACGCAGTATTTT. The whole variable domain, remainder taken from reference TRBV5-4 and TRBJ2-3, is ETGVTQSPTHLIKTRGQQVTLRCSSQSGHNTVSWYQQALGQGPQFIFQYYREEENGRGNFPPRFSGLQFPNYSSELNVNALELDDSALYLCASSYTMPSTDTQYFGPGTRLTVL.

The chain is built from TRBV6-1 and TRBJ1-1, with TRBD1 as a possible D gene (5 bases). The CDR3 sequence is 14 residues long. V lost 6 bases and J 1 base, leaving 12 bases between the germline ends. In germline, CDR1 is MNHNS, CDR2 SASEGT. CDR3 nucleotides: TGTGCCAGCAGGGTAACAGGCCCGAACACTGAAGCTTTCTTT. This codes for CASRVTGPNTEAFF.

This clone occurred many times. The V call is TRBV6-1, the J call TRBJ2-7; D remains ambiguous. CDR1 and CDR2 from the germline V gene are MNHNS and SASEGT. V lost 10 bases, J lost 1 base, and 8 bases lay in between. CDR3 length equals 11 residues. CDR3 residues: CATVLSYEQYF. The CDR3 bases are TGTGCCACTGTATTGTCCTACGAGCAGTACTTC.

The chain is built from TRBV28 and TRBJ2-1; 8 nucleotides line up with TRBD2. Looked up from germline, CDR1 is MDHEN and CDR2 is SYDVKM. CDR3 length: 16 amino acids. The V segment lost 7 bases and the J segment 1 base; nucleotides outside the gene matches: 9. CDR3 residues: CASTSLLAASYNEQFF. The CDR3, as DNA: TGTGCCAGCACTTCCCTACTAGCGGCTTCCTACAATGAGCAGTTCTTC. The full variable domain, in which reference TRBV28 and TRBJ2-1 provide the parts outside the CDR3, is DVKVTQSSRYLVKRTGEKVFLECVQDMDHENMFWYRQDPGLGLRLIYFSYDVKMKEKGDIPEGYSVSREKKERFSLILESASTNQTSMYLCASTSLLAASYNEQFFGPGTRLTVL.

This clone has only one observation. V is TRBV6-5 and J is TRBJ2-1, with TRBD2 as a possible D gene (6 bases). Germline assignment: CDR1 MNHEY and CDR2 SVGAGI. The CDR3 is 13 amino acids. Between the trimmed V and J ends, which lost 6 bases and 3 bases, there was a span of 9 bases. The CDR3 region has the DNA TGTGCCAGCAGGCCGGACTACTACAATGAGCAGTTCTTC. This translates into CASRPDYYNEQFF.

Regarding this clone: Compared with germline, one end of the junction differs, possibly owing to a read error. The V call is TRBV7-7, the J call TRBJ2-5; D not certain. The CDR3 loop spans 13 amino acids. Germline CDR1 is SSHAT and CDR2 is FNYEAQ (reference sequence). The CDR3 nucleotides are TGTGCTAGCAGCTTAATATCCTCAGGGACCCAGTACTTC. Translation gives CASSLISSGTQYF.

The gene calls are TRBV5-4 and TRBJ2-7; possible D gene TRBD1, 6 bases. The germline gives CDR1 SGHNT, CDR2 YYREEE (reference sequence). Deletions cut 4 bases from V and 2 bases from J, with 10 bases between. CDR3 length: 13 amino acids. CDR3: CASSVGAAYEQYF. The CDR3 bases are TGTGCCAGCAGCGTGGGGGCAGCCTACGAGCAGTACTTC.

The V gene is TRBV2, the J gene TRBJ2-7; 12 nucleotides agree with TRBD1. CDR1 SNHLY and CDR2 FYNNEI come from the germline V gene. V shed 7 bases, J shed 4 bases, and the junction held 5 bases outside the gene matches. This CDR3 has 14 residues. The CDR3 here is CASKGQGAVYEQYF. CDR3 coding DNA: TGTGCCAGCAAGGGACAGGGGGCGGTGTACGAGCAGTACTTC.

The CDR3, as DNA: TGTGCCAGCAGCCCAGGAGGGTCAAACACCATATATTTT. Its protein is CASSPGGSNTIYF. The chain links TRBV11-3 to TRBJ1-3; D gene unclear. Trimming took off 5 bases at V and 6 bases at J, with 11 bases between the two ends. Germline CDR1 reads SGHNT; CDR2 reads YENEEA. The CDR3 spans 13 residues.

The chain's CDR3 is CASSLGLAGTQETQYF. In nucleotides, the CDR3 is TGTGCCAGCAGCTTAGGGCTAGCGGGAACCCAAGAGACCCAGTACTTC. V and J are TRBV7-9 and TRBJ2-5; 9 bases are shared with TRBD2. CDR3 size: 16 residues. Germline trimming cut 1 base from V and 1 base from J; bases unmatched to any gene: 4. Germline V gene sequence: CDR1 SEHNR, CDR2 FQNEAQ (reference sequence).

The chain joins TRBV10-3 to TRBJ2-7, with 7 bases fitting TRBD2. Germline loops: CDR1 ENHRY, CDR2 SYGVKD. J lost 3 bases, V lost 8 bases, and 13 bases had no gene match. This CDR3 comprises 15 residues. The CDR3 sequence: CAIGSASGSVYEQYF. In DNA form, the CDR3 reads TGTGCCATCGGCTCGGCTAGCGGTTCGGTCTACGAGCAGTACTTC.

The chain is built from TRBV14 and TRBJ1-1, with D possibly being TRBD1 (5 bases). The CDR3 loop spans 13 amino acids. The V gene lost 3 bases and the J gene lost 0 bases, with 5 bases spanning the gap. The germline V gene has CDR1 SGHDN and CDR2 FVKESK. The CDR3 bases are TGTGCCAGCAGCCAGACAGTGAACACTGAAGCTTTCTTT. Amino acids: CASSQTVNTEAFF.

The chain links TRBV2 to TRBJ1-4, with D possibly being TRBD1 (5 bases). Germline CDR1 reads SNHLY; CDR2 reads FYNNEI. Trimming pared 3 bases from V and 3 bases from J, leaving 11 bases between. This CDR3 has 15 residues. For the CDR3, the DNA is TGTGCCAGCAGTGACCGGGGGACCTCTAATGAAAAACTGTTTTTT. It specifies CASSDRGTSNEKLFF.

This chain joins TRBV6-5 and TRBJ2-1; 11 nucleotides match TRBD1. The V gene end was trimmed by 2 bases and the J gene end by 5 bases; junction bases not matched to a gene: 5. The CDR3 is 16 amino acids. CDR1 MNHEY and CDR2 SVGAGI come from the germline V gene. The CDR3 protein is CASSYAGTGGHNEQFF. For the CDR3, the DNA is TGTGCCAGCAGTTACGCTGGGACAGGGGGTCACAATGAGCAGTTCTTC.

The chain employs TRBV6-5 and TRBJ1-2; D not certain. V was pared by 3 bases and J by 4 bases, with 12 bases between. Germline lookup yields CDR1 MNHEY and CDR2 SVGAGI. There are 14 residues in the CDR3. CDR3 nucleotides: TGTGCCAGCAGTTATTCCGGGGTTAGCTATGGCTACACCTTC. Translating it yields CASSYSGVSYGYTF.

The chain uses TRBV19 and TRBJ2-5; 7 bases map to TRBD2. This CDR3 region has 13 residues. Germline lookup yields CDR1 LNHDA and CDR2 SQIVND (reference sequence). The V and J ends lost 6 bases and 2 bases, in that order; junction bases with no gene match: 3. The CDR3 coding sequence is TGTGCCAGTAGACCAGCGGGGCAAGAGACCCAGTACTTC. It translates to CASRPAGQETQYF.